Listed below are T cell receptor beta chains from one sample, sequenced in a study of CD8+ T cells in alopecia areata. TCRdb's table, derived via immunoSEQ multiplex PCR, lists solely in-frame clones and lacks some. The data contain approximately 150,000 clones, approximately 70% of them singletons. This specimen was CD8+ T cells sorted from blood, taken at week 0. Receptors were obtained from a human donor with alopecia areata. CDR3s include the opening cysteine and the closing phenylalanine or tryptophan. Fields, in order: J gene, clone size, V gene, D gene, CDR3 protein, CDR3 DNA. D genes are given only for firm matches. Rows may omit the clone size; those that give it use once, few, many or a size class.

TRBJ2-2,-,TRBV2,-,CASSYGNEGYTGELFF,TGTGCCAGCAGTTACGGGAATGAGGGTTACACCGGGGAGCTGTTTTTT
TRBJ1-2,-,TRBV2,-,CASSGRVNYGYTF,TGTGCCAGCAGTGGGAGGGTGAACTATGGCTACACCTTC
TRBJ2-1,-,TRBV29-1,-,CSVVGVGQFF,TGCAGCGTTGTGGGGGTTGGGCAGTTCTTC
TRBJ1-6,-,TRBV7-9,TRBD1,CASSLTTGEVGSPLHF,TGTGCCAGCAGCTTAACCACAGGGGAAGTAGGTTCACCCCTCCACTTT
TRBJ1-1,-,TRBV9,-,CASSGPGRRNTEAFF,TGTGCCAGCAGCGGTCCGGGACGGAGGAACACTGAAGCTTTCTTT
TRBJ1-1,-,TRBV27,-,CASSFYENTEAFF,TGTGCCAGCAGTTTTTATGAGAACACTGAAGCTTTCTTT
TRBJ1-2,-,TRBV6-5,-,CASSYGSGSYGYTF,TGTGCCAGCAGTTATGGGTCAGGGAGCTATGGCTACACCTTC
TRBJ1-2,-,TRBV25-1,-,CASQGRHYGYTF,TGTGCCAGCCAAGGGCGTCACTATGGCTACACCTTC
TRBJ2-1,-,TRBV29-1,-,CSVVWRAGNEQFF,TGCAGCGTTGTTTGGAGGGCGGGGAATGAGCAGTTCTTC
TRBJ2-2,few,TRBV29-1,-,CSVPRGSGELFF,TGCAGCGTTCCCAGGGGATCCGGGGAGCTGTTTTTT
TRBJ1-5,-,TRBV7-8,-,CASSLSWNQPQHF,TGTGCCAGCAGCTTATCTTGGAATCAGCCCCAGCATTTT
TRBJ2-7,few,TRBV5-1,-,CASTVAYEQYF,TGCGCCAGCACCGTCGCCTACGAGCAGTACTTC
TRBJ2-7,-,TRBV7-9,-,CASSPPLRGPPYEQYF,TGTGCCAGCAGCCCCCCGTTGCGGGGGCCCCCTTACGAGCAGTACTTC
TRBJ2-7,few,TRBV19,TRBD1,CASSKRQGFISHEQYF,TGTGCCAGTAGTAAGAGACAGGGGTTCATCTCCCACGAGCAGTACTTC
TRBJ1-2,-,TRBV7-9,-,CASSHDKNHGYTF,TGTGCCAGCAGCCACGACAAGAACCATGGCTACACCTTC
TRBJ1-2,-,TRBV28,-,CASSLAQDYGYTF,TGTGCCAGCAGTTTAGCACAGGACTATGGCTACACCTTC
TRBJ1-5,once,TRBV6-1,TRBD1,CASSEADRGAQPQHF,TGTGCCAGCAGTGAAGCGGACAGGGGGGCGCAGCCCCAGCATTTT
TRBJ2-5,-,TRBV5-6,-,CASNAEGETQYF,TGTGCCAGCAACGCGGAGGGAGAGACCCAGTACTTC
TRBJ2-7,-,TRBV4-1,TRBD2,CASSQGLAGREQYF,TGCGCCAGCAGCCAAGGACTAGCGGGGCGGGAGCAGTACTTC
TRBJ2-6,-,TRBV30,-,CAWSATSGANVLTF,TGTGCCTGGAGTGCTACATCTGGGGCCAACGTCCTGACTTTC
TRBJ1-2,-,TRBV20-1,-,CSAPRGAADTF,TGCAGTGCCCCGAGGGGGGCAGCTGACACCTTC
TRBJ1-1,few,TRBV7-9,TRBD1,CASIQIRDRRAFF,TGTGCCAGCATCCAAATCCGGGACAGGCGAGCTTTCTTT
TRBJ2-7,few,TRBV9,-,CASSGAGYEQYF,TGTGCCAGCTCCGGGGCAGGCTACGAGCAGTACTTC
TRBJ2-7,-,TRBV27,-,CASGPRQSGRYEQYF,TGTGCCAGCGGGCCTCGTCAGTCAGGGAGATACGAGCAGTACTTC
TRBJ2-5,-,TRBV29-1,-,CSVPSPGTQYF,TGCAGCGTCCCCTCACCGGGGACCCAGTACTTC
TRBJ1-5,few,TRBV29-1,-,CSVEDPSGPQHF,TGCAGCGTTGAAGACCCGTCGGGGCCCCAGCATTTT
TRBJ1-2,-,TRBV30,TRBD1,CAWMGLGQPSYGYTF,TGTGCCTGGATGGGCCTGGGACAGCCAAGCTATGGCTACACCTTC